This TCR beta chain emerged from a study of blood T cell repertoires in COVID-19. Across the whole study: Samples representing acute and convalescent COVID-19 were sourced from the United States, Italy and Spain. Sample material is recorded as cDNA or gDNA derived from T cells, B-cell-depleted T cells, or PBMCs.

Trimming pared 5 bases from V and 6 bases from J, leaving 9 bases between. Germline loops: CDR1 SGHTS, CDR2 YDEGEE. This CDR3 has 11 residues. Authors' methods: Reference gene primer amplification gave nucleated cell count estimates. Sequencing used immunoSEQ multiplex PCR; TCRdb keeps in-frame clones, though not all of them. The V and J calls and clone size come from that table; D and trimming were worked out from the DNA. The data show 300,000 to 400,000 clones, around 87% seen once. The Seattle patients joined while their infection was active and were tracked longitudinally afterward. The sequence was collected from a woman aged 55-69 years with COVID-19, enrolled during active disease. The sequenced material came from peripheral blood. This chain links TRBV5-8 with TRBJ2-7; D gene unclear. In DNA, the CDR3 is TGTGCCAGCAGATCCGTTTCCGAGCAGTACTTC. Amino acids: CASRSVSEQYF.